These 9 T cell receptor beta chains were all obtained from the same sample, sequenced in a study of blood T cell repertoires in COVID-19. TCRdb's copy holds only in-frame clones and misses some; the assay was immunoSEQ multiplex PCR. The sample records 95,000 to 120,000 clones, roughly 70% being singletons. Sequencing was performed on peripheral blood. The receptors were gathered from a woman aged 40-49 years with acute or convalescent COVID-19.

The chain is built from TRBV6-6 and TRBJ1-4, with D unclear. The CDR3 runs 15 residues. Germline V gene sequence: CDR1 MNHNY, CDR2 SVGAGI (reference sequence). Trimming removed 6 bases at V and 0 bases at J, with 11 bases between. As DNA, the CDR3 is TGTGCCAGCAGGTCACGAGGCGCAACTAATGAAAAACTGTTTTTT. Amino acids: CASRSRGATNEKLFF.

V and J are TRBV6-4 and TRBJ2-5, with 9 nucleotides matching TRBD1. The trim removed 0 bases at V and 0 bases at J, leaving 5 bases unmatched. The length of the CDR3 is 17 residues. The germline gives CDR1 MRHNA, CDR2 SNTAGT. CDR3 loop: CASSDSGTGYDQETQYF. The CDR3 DNA sequence: TGTGCCAGCAGTGACTCTGGGACAGGGTACGACCAAGAGACCCAGTACTTC.

This clone was found a few times. This rearrangement joins TRBV30 to TRBJ2-7, with 7 positions matching TRBD1. CDR1 GTSNPN and CDR2 SVGIG come from the germline V gene (reference sequence). V was pared by 3 bases and J by 5 bases, with 10 bases of the junction left unmatched. The CDR3 sequence is 14 residues long. CDR3 region: CAWSVWDSGHEQYF. CDR3 bases: TGTGCCTGGAGCGTTTGGGACAGTGGGCACGAGCAGTACTTC.

The V call is TRBV2, the J call TRBJ1-1; TRBD1 matches 8 bases. The length of the CDR3 is 14 residues. Looked up from germline, CDR1 is SNHLY and CDR2 is FYNNEI. J gave up 5 bases and V 6 bases, and 8 bases lay outside the gene matches. Written as DNA, the CDR3 is TGTGCCAGCAGCCCGAACAGGGGGACGACTGAAGCTTTCTTT. Translation gives CASSPNRGTTEAFF.

Regarding this clone: The DNA is left out, because the CDR3 cannot be placed on it with certainty; the CDR3 is given as TCRdb lists it. This sequence joins TRBV2 and TRBJ1-1. Germline loops: CDR1 SNHLY, CDR2 FYNNEI. The CDR3 totals 12 residues, both ends included. The chain's CDR3 is CASSPPLKLSFF.

The genes are TRBV25-1 and TRBJ2-7, with D perhaps matching TRBD2 (5 bases). The CDR3 extends over 16 amino acids. The ends were cut back, 3 bases at V and 5 bases at J, with 20 bases in the middle. Germline V gene data show CDR1 as MGHDK and CDR2 as SYGVNS. The CDR3 protein is CASSEPRNRGRDEQYF. In DNA form, the CDR3 reads TGTGCCAGCAGTGAGCCCCGGAATAGAGGGCGAGACGAGCAGTACTTC.

In this sample, this clone turned up a few times. The chain employs TRBV23-1 and TRBJ2-7, with 12 bases aligning to TRBD2. TRBV23-1 is marked as an open reading frame, function uncertain. This CDR3 is 17 amino acids long. V lost 2 bases, J lost 1 base, and 6 bases stayed unmatched. CDR3 region: CASSQPSGGAASYEQYF. Here the CDR3 DNA reads TGCGCCAGCAGTCAACCTAGCGGGGGGGCGGCGTCCTACGAGCAGTACTTC.

This chain connects TRBV6-4 to TRBJ2-1; maybe TRBD2 (6 bases). Germline V CDR1 and CDR2: MRHNA, SNTAGT. The CDR3 is made up of 15 amino acids. With 5 bases removed from V and 0 bases from J, the gap between germline ends came to 11 bases. CDR3 DNA sequence: TGTGCCAGCAGTACCCAAGCGGGCTCCTACAATGAGCAGTTCTTC. This sequence encodes CASSTQAGSYNEQFF.

V is TRBV30 and J is TRBJ2-7; D call uncertain. Trimming removed 0 bases at V and 0 bases at J, with 15 bases between. The CDR3 is 16 amino acids. Germline loops: CDR1 GTSNPN, CDR2 SVGIG (reference sequence). The CDR3 here is CAWSVLRRRSSYEQYF. CDR3 in DNA: TGTGCCTGGAGTGTACTAAGACGGAGAAGCTCCTACGAGCAGTACTTC.